The next 29 T cell receptor beta chains were all read from a single sample in a study of shared clonotypes between healthy human individuals. Using immunoSEQ multiplex PCR, the repertoire was profiled, and TCRdb retains in-frame clones only, with some absent. This sample has approximately 2,000,000 clones, with 80% to 95% found just once. Naive CD8 cells, CD45RO-negative and positively selected for CCR7, excluded terminally differentiated effector memory CD45RA+ cells. Sequences were obtained from naive CD8+ T cells from PBMCs. The receptor set was obtained from a man aged 18 to 30 in good health. Some clones in this sample may be carry-over from other donors' samples.

This sequence joins TRBV15 and TRBJ1-4, with D tentatively TRBD1 (5 bases). CDR3 length equals 16 residues. The germline CDR1 and CDR2 sequences are LNHNV and YYDKDF (reference sequence). Trimming took 5 bases from V and 6 from J, leaving 19 bases between them. The CDR3 region has the DNA TGTGCCACCAGCCGCCCCGGGGGGGTCTCTGATGAAAAACTGTTTTTT. As protein: CATSRPGGVSDEKLFF.

J is TRBJ2-1 and V is TRBV5-1, with 9 bases matching TRBD2. In germline, CDR1 is SGHRS, CDR2 YFSETQ. This CDR3 region has 15 residues. Losses at the gene ends were 4 bases for V and 5 bases for J; bases not matched to a gene: 7. The CDR3 sequence is CASSRGSGSHNEQFF. The CDR3 coding sequence is TGCGCCAGCAGCCGAGGTAGCGGGAGCCACAATGAGCAGTTCTTC. The full variable domain, completed using reference TRBV5-1 and TRBJ2-1, is KAGVTQTPRYLIKTRGQQVTLSCSPISGHRSVSWYQQTPGQGLQFLFEYFSETQRNKGNFPGRFSGRQFSNSRSEMNVSTLELGDSALYLCASSRGSGSHNEQFFGPGTRLTVL.

Comment on this clone: At one of its ends the junction is not consistent with the germline gene, which may arise from a read error. This chain connects TRBV27 to TRBJ2-3, with 8 bases identical to TRBD1. The CDR3 consists of 14 residues. The germline CDR1 and CDR2 sequences are MNHEY and SMNVEV (reference sequence). CDR3 nucleotides: TGTGCCAGCAGTCCCCAGGGGGCGTGGGACGGACCGCTCTTT. It is translated as CASSPQGAWDGPLF.

A remark on this clone: Other nucleotide sequences from this sample produce the same CDR3. The V and J genes are TRBV11-2 and TRBJ2-7; possible D gene TRBD2, 6 bases. The CDR3 has 12 amino acids. The V gene lost 6 bases and the J gene lost 1 base, with 7 bases spanning the gap. CDR1 and CDR2 (germline): SGHAT, FQNNGV. The CDR3 DNA reads TGTGCCAGCAGTCGGGGGTCCTACGAGCAGTACTTC. This translates into CASSRGSYEQYF.

This chain uses TRBV7-9 with TRBJ2-7; TRBD1 agrees at 8 bases. This CDR3 contains 18 residues. Trimming took 3 bases from V and 1 from J; bases not matched to a gene: 14. The germline V gene encodes CDR1 SEHNR and CDR2 FQNEAQ (reference sequence). DNA for the CDR3: TGTGCCAGCAGCTTTCTAGATCCTCTTACAGGGGGGTCCTACGAGCAGTACTTC. Protein product: CASSFLDPLTGGSYEQYF.

On this clone itself: Other DNA sequences in this specimen translate into the identical CDR3. The J gene is TRBJ2-5, the V gene TRBV7-9, with a weak D call TRBD2 (5 bases). V lost 5 bases to trimming and J lost 2 bases, with 9 bases between them. Germline lookup yields CDR1 SEHNR and CDR2 FQNEAQ (reference sequence). The CDR3 length is 13 residues. The CDR3 DNA follows: TGTGCCAGCAGCCTCCCGGGACAAGAGACCCAGTACTTC. Its translation: CASSLPGQETQYF.

The rearrangement joins TRBV18 to TRBJ2-3; 11 bases are a match to TRBD2. The CDR3 covers 19 residues. Germline V gene data show CDR1 as KGHSH and CDR2 as LQKENI. V lost 0 bases and J lost 0; bases outside the gene matches: 8. CDR3 DNA: TGTGCCAGCTCACCACCAAGGCATCTAGCGGGAGGTAGCACAGATACGCAGTATTTT. It encodes CASSPPRHLAGGSTDTQYF. The entire variable domain, with the rest obtained from reference TRBV18 and TRBJ2-3, is as follows: NAGVMQNPRHLVRRRGQEARLRCSPMKGHSHVYWYRQLPEEGLKFMVYLQKENIIDESGMPKERFSAEFPKEGPSILRIQQVVRGDSAAYFCASSPPRHLAGGSTDTQYFGPGTRLTVL.

Worth noting for this clone: Distinct nucleotide sequences in the sample also encode this CDR3. The V and J genes are TRBV7-9 and TRBJ1-5; D ambiguous. The CDR3 length is 14 residues. CDR1 and CDR2 (germline): SEHNR, FQNEAQ (reference sequence). V lost 5 bases, J lost 0 bases, and 8 bases lay in between. As DNA, the CDR3 is TGTGCCAGCAGCCGAGACGGTAGCAATCAGCCCCAGCATTTT. Translation gives CASSRDGSNQPQHF.

This chain joins TRBV10-3 and TRBJ1-1; a weak D match, TRBD1 (5 bases). The germline CDR1 and CDR2 sequences are ENHRY and SYGVKD. V lost 2 bases, J lost 0 bases, and 7 bases lay in between. This CDR3 has 14 amino acids. CDR3 coding DNA: TGTGCCATCAGTGAGGGGGCTTTGAACACTGAAGCTTTCTTT. Translated: CAISEGALNTEAFF.

The J gene is TRBJ2-7, the V gene TRBV28, with 9 positions matching TRBD1. Trimming took 3 bases from V and 2 from J; bases not matched to a gene: 11. Germline-derived CDR1 and CDR2 are MDHEN and SYDVKM. This CDR3 has 17 amino acids. DNA of the CDR3: TGTGCCAGCAGTTTCGGATGGACAGGGGACTTTCCCTACGAGCAGTACTTC. This gives the protein CASSFGWTGDFPYEQYF.

The J gene is TRBJ1-4, the V gene TRBV5-1; unclear D gene. Deletions cut 4 bases from V and 8 bases from J, with 18 bases between. This CDR3 contains 15 residues. Per the germline V gene, CDR1 is SGHRS and CDR2 is YFSETQ. CDR3 protein: CASSTEGYSREKLFF. CDR3 sequence (DNA): TGCGCCAGCAGCACGGAAGGTTACAGTCGGGAAAAACTGTTTTTT. The variable domain in full, with the rest retrieved from reference TRBV5-1 and TRBJ1-4, is KAGVTQTPRYLIKTRGQQVTLSCSPISGHRSVSWYQQTPGQGLQFLFEYFSETQRNKGNFPGRFSGRQFSNSRSEMNVSTLELGDSALYLCASSTEGYSREKLFFGSGTQLSVL.

V is TRBV4-1 and J is TRBJ1-1; D might be TRBD1 (6 bases). V was trimmed by 4 bases and J by 5 bases, leaving 17 bases between them. Germline CDR1 reads MGHRA; CDR2 reads YSYEKL. This CDR3 spans 15 amino acids. The CDR3 bases are TGCGCCAGCAGCCCCGCGACAGGAGCAGAGACTGAAGCTTTCTTT. It specifies CASSPATGAETEAFF.

This clone was counted a few times. The rearrangement links TRBV4-1 to TRBJ1-5; D gene unclear. Germline assignment: CDR1 MGHRA and CDR2 YSYEKL. CDR3 length equals 17 residues. The germline V and J ends were trimmed by 0 bases and 2 bases, with 14 bases remaining between them. Here the CDR3 reads CASSQDLGRDGNQPQHF. DNA of the CDR3: TGCGCCAGCAGCCAAGATCTCGGTCGGGATGGCAATCAGCCCCAGCATTTT.

The chain carries TRBV6-1 and TRBJ2-7; 9 nucleotides line up with TRBD2. The germline gives CDR1 MNHNS, CDR2 SASEGT. The CDR3 runs to 15 residues. Germline trimming cut 1 base from V and 3 bases from J; bases unmatched to any gene: 4. The CDR3 region is CASSEGASGNYEQYF. For the CDR3, the DNA is TGTGCCAGCAGTGAAGGCGCTAGCGGGAACTACGAGCAGTACTTC.

The J gene is TRBJ2-1, the V gene TRBV2; 12 nucleotides agree with TRBD2. Germline lookup yields CDR1 SNHLY and CDR2 FYNNEI. J gave up 0 bases and V 7 bases, and 4 bases lay outside the gene matches. The CDR3 runs to 16 residues. The chain's CDR3 is CASKRLAGASYNEQFF. The CDR3 nucleotides are TGTGCCAGCAAAAGACTAGCGGGGGCCTCCTACAATGAGCAGTTCTTC.

This chain joins TRBV9 and TRBJ2-7; 8 positions agree with TRBD2. V lost 1 base, J lost 5 bases, and 8 bases stayed unmatched. This CDR3 contains 15 residues. The germline CDR1 and CDR2 sequences are SGDLS and YYNGEE. This CDR3 is CASSVRSGSVNEQYF. The CDR3 region has the DNA TGTGCCAGCAGCGTACGAAGCGGGAGCGTGAACGAGCAGTACTTC.

The V call is TRBV27, the J call TRBJ1-1; the match to TRBD1 covers 9 bases. The germline CDR1 and CDR2 sequences are MNHEY and SMNVEV (reference sequence). Unmatched junction bases numbered 8, after V lost 6 bases and J lost 0 bases. The CDR3 is 16 amino acids. The CDR3 sequence is CASRSLRTGVNTEAFF. CDR3 coding DNA: TGTGCCAGCAGATCGCTCAGGACAGGGGTGAACACTGAAGCTTTCTTT.

CDR3 bases: TGTGCGACGACAGACGCTAGCACAGATACGCAGTATTTT. Residues: CATTDASTDTQYF. The chain has TRBV19 and TRBJ2-3, with D possibly TRBD1 on 5 matching bases. The CDR3 is 13 residues long. The germline gives CDR1 LNHDA, CDR2 SQIVND (reference sequence).

The rearrangement uses TRBV7-9 and TRBJ1-2; TRBD1 matches 10 bases. CDR1 and CDR2 (germline): SEHNR, FQNEAQ (reference sequence). V was clipped by 5 bases and J by 5 bases; unmatched bases: 8. The CDR3 loop spans 15 amino acids. CDR3 amino acids: CASSPPGQGGYGYTF. The CDR3 bases are TGTGCCAGCAGCCCTCCCGGACAGGGGGGATATGGCTACACCTTC.

The CDR3 coding sequence is TGTGCCAGCAGTTCGAATAGGTTTCGGCAGTTCTTC. Translated: CASSSNRFRQFF. The chain links TRBV27 to TRBJ2-1, with D hard to call. This CDR3 comprises 12 residues. Germline loops: CDR1 MNHEY, CDR2 SMNVEV (reference sequence). Trimming left V 4 bases short and J 12 bases short, with 13 bases between.

V usage is TRBV7-9 and J usage is TRBJ2-1; maybe TRBD1 (5 bases). CDR1 and CDR2 from the germline V gene are SEHNR and FQNEAQ (reference sequence). The CDR3 runs to 14 residues. V shed 5 bases and J shed 4 bases, with 12 bases lying between them. DNA for the CDR3: TGTGCCAGCAGCATTTCCGACAGTTACAATGAGCAGTTCTTC. This sequence encodes CASSISDSYNEQFF.

V and J are TRBV7-9 and TRBJ2-5; D gene unclear. The J call may be in error: the DNA end matches TRBJ2-7 better. Germline lookup yields CDR1 SEHNR and CDR2 FQNEAQ (reference sequence). This CDR3 is built from 15 residues. DNA of the CDR3: TGTGCCAGCAGCTTAGGTTTAGGCCTGACCTACGAGCAGTACTTC. Protein sequence: CASSLGLGLTYEQYF.

The rearrangement links TRBV6-1 to TRBJ2-7, with D tentatively TRBD2 (6 bases). Trimming took 1 base from V and 3 from J, leaving 19 bases between them. This CDR3 has 17 residues. The V gene's germline CDR1 is MNHNS and CDR2 SASEGT. CDR3 coding DNA: TGTGCCAGCAGTGAAGGGGTTGGTGGAGGGTGGGGCTACGAGCAGTACTTC. Amino acids: CASSEGVGGGWGYEQYF.

As to this clone: The same CDR3 also results from other DNA sequences found in this sample. The V and J genes are TRBV29-1 and TRBJ2-2; D ambiguous. The CDR3 is 12 amino acids. Trimming removed 4 bases at V and 2 bases at J, with 5 bases between. The germline V gene has CDR1 SQVTM and CDR2 ANQGSEA. The CDR3 here is CSVVRNTGELFF. The CDR3 coding sequence is TGCAGCGTTGTTCGTAACACCGGGGAGCTGTTTTTT.

The chain uses TRBV6-5 and TRBJ2-7, with D perhaps matching TRBD1 (6 bases). The CDR3 length is 15 residues. The V end was cut by 6 bases, the J end by 3 bases, with 18 bases between. Germline loops: CDR1 MNHEY, CDR2 SVGAGI. Written as DNA, the CDR3 is TGTGCCAGCAGCTCAACAGGGTCGGCCAACTACGAGCAGTACTTC. Amino acids: CASSSTGSANYEQYF.

The J gene is TRBJ2-1, the V gene TRBV6-1, with 7 positions matching TRBD1. CDR3 length equals 15 residues. The V and J ends lost 7 bases and 7 bases, in that order; junction bases with no gene match: 13. CDR1 is MNHNS and CDR2 is SASEGT in the germline V gene. CDR3 coding DNA: TGTGCCAGCAATAAGATGAGGGGGCGAGGGAATGAGCAGTTCTTC. This sequence encodes CASNKMRGRGNEQFF.

The chain is built from TRBV9 and TRBJ2-5, with a tentative D call TRBD2 (6 bases). Germline V CDR1 and CDR2: SGDLS, YYNGEE. The CDR3 runs to 14 residues. V was clipped by 0 bases and J by 1 base, with 7 bases between them. The CDR3 sequence is CASSVVGGQETQYF. The CDR3 DNA reads TGTGCCAGCAGCGTAGTGGGGGGCCAAGAGACCCAGTACTTC.

The chain combines TRBV27 with TRBJ1-1; TRBD1 matches 9 bases. The CDR3 has 12 residues. V shed 3 bases, J shed 7 bases, and the junction held 0 bases outside the gene matches. Germline V gene lookup returns CDR1 MNHEY and CDR2 SMNVEV (reference sequence). This CDR3 reads CASSLTGGEAFF. Written as DNA, the CDR3 is TGTGCCAGCAGTTTGACAGGGGGTGAAGCTTTCTTT.

The chain couples TRBV7-2 to TRBJ2-5; 7 nucleotides match TRBD1. The junction had 13 bases not matched to a gene; V was cut back by 4 bases and J by 2 bases. This CDR3 contains 17 residues. CDR1 SGHTA and CDR2 FQGNSA come from the germline V gene. CDR3 region: CASSYDGRGRGQETQYF. Written as DNA, the CDR3 is TGTGCCAGCAGCTACGACGGCAGGGGGAGAGGGCAAGAGACCCAGTACTTC.